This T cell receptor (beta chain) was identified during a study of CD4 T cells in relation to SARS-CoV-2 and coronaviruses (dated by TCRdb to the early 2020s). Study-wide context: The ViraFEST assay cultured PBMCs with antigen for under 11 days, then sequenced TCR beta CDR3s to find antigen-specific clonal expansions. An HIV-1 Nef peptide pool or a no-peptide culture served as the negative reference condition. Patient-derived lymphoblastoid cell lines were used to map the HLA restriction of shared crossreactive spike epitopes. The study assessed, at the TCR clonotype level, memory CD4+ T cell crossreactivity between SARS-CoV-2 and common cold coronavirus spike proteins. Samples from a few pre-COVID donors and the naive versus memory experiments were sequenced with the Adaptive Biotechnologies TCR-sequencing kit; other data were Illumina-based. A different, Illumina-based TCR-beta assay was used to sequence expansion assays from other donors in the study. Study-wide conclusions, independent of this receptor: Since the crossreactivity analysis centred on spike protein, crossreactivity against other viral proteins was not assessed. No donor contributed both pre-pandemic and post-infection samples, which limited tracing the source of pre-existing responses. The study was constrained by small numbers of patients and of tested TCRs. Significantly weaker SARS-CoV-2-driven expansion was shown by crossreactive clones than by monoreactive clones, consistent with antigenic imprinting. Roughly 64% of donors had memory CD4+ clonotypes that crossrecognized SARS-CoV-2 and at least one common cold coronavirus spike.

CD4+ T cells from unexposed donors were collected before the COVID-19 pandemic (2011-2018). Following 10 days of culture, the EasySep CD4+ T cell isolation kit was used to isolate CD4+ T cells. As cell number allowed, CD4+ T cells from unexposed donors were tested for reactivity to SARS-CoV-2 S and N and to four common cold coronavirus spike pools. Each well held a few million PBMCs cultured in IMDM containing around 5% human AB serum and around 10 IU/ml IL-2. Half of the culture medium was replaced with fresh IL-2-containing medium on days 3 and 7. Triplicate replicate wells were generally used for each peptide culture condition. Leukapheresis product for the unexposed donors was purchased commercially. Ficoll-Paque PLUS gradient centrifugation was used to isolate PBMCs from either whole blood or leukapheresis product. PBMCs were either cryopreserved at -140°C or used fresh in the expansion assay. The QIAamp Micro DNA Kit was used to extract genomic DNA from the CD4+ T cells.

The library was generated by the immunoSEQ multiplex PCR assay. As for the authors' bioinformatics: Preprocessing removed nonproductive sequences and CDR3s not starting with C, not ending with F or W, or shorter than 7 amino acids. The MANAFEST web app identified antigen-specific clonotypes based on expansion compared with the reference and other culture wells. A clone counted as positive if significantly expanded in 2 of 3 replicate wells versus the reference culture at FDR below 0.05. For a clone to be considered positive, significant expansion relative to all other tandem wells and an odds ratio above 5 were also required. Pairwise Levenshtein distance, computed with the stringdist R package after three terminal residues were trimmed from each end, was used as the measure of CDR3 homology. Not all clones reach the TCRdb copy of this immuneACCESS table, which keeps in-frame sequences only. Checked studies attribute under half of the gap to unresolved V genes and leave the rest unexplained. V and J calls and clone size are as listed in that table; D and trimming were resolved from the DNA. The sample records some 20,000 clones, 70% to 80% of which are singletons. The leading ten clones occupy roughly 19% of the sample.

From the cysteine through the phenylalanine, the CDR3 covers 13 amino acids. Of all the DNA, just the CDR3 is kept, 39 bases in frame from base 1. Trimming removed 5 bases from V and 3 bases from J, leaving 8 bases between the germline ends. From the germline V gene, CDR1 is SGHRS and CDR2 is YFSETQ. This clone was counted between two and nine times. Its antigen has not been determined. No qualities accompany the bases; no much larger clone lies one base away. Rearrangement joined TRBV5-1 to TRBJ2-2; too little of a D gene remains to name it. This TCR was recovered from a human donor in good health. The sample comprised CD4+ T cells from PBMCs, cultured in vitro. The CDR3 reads CASRAADTGELFF. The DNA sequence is TGCGCCAGCAGGGCAGCTGACACCGGGGAGCTGTTTTTT.